This T cell receptor beta chain was observed in a study of patients and donors after allogeneic stem cell transplantation (dated by TCRdb to the early 2020s). This clonotype turned up a few times. Its binding antigen is unknown. Base qualities are not provided; no much larger clone lies one nucleotide away. Library generation was performed with RT-PCR. This sample was sequenced with a NextSeq 550. TCRdb applied fastp at Q25 and MiXCR to the public reads, then kept only in-frame beta chains. Every distinct CDR3 protein forms one entry, paired with its most common genes and DNA. The sample contains 150,000 to 200,000 distinct CDR3 sequences, roughly 30% of them found a single time. The top ten hold around 3.2% of the sample. The CDR3 numbers 12 residues from cysteine through phenylalanine. Kept here is only the CDR3 DNA, which spans 36 bases and is read in frame from base 1. The germline V gene (reference sequence) specifies LNHNV as CDR1 and YYDKDF as CDR2. Here V drops 8 bases and J drops 3 bases, and the junction holds 3 bases not matched to any gene.

The receptor was isolated from a human donor who was either an allogeneic HSCT recipient or a stem cell or donor lymphocyte infusion donor (not recorded which). It is not recorded whose cells these are; they may come from a transplant donor. This receptor chain uses TRBV15 and TRBJ1-1; the central 7 bases match TRBD1. The source material was blood, either unsorted or a sorted T cell fraction (not recorded which). The nucleotides read TGTGCCACCGGGACAGTATACACTGAAGCTTTCTTT. It translates as CATGTVYTEAFF.